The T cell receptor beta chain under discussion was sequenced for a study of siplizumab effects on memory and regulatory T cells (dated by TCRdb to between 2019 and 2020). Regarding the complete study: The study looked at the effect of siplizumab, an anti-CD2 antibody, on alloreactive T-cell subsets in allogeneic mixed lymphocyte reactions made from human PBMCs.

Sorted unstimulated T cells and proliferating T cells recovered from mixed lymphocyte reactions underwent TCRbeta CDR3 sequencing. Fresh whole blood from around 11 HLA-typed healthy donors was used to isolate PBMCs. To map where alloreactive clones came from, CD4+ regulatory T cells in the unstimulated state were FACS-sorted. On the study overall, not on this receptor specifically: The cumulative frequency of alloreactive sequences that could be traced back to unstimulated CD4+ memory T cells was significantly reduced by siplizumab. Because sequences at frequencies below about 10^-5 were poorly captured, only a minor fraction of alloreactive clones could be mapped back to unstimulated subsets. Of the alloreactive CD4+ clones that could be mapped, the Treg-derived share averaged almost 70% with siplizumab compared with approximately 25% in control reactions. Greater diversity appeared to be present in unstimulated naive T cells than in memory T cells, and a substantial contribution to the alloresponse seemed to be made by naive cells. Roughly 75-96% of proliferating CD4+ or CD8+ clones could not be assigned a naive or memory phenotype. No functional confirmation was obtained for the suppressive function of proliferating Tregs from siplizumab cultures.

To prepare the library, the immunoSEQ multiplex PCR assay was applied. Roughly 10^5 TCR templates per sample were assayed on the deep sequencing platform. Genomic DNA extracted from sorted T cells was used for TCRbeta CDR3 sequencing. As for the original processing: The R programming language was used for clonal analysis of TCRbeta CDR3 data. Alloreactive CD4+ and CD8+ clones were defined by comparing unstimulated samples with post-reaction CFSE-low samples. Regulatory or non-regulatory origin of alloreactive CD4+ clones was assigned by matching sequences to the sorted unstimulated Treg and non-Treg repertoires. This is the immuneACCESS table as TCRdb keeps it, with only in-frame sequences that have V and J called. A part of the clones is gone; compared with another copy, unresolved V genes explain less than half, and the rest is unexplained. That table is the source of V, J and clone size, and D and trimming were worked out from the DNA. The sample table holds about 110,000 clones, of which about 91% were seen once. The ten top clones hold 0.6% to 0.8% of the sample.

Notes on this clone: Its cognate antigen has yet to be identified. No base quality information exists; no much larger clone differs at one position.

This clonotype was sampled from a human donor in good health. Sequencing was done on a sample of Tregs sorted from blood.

The nucleotide sequence is given as TGTGCCAGCAGCTTGGGGCCTACCCTACTTTACGAGCAGTACTTC. This is translated as CASSLGPTLLYEQYF. This sequence uses TRBV5-5 and TRBJ2-7; confidence is insufficient to name the D gene. There are 15 amino acids in the CDR3, from cysteine to phenylalanine inclusive. The DNA shown is the 45-base CDR3, in frame from base 1. A distance of 14 bases separates the germline ends of V and J, which lose 0 bases and 4 bases respectively. Based on the germline V gene (reference sequence), the CDR1 and CDR2 sequences are SGHKS and YYEKEE.